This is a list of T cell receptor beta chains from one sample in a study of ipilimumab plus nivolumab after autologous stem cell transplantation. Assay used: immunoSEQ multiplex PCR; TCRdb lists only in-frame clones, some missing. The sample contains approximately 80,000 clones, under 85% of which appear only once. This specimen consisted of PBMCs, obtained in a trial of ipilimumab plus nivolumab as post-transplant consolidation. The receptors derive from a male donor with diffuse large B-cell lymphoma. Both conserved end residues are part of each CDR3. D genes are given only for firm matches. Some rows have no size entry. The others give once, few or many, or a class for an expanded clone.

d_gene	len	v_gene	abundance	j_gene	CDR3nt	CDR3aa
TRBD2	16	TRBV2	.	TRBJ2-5	TGTGCCAGCCGAGCGGGCCAGCGGGGGGCCAGGGAGACCCAGTACTTC	CASRAGQRGARETQYF
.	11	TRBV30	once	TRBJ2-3	TGTGCCTGGACGGGTTCAGATACGCAGTATTTT	CAWTGSDTQYF
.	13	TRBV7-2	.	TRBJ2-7	TGTGCCAGCAGCTTAGGGGCAGACTACGAGCAGTACTTC	CASSLGADYEQYF
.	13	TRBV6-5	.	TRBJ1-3	TGTGCCAGCAGTGGGGGGTACGGAAACACCATATATTTT	CASSGGYGNTIYF
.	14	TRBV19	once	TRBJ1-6	TGTGCCAGTAGTATTATGGGGGCTAATTCACCCCTCCACTTT	CASSIMGANSPLHF
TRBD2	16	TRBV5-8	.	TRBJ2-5	TGTGCCAGCAGCTTGGGGCGACTAGCGGAGGGAGAGACCCAGTACTTC	CASSLGRLAEGETQYF
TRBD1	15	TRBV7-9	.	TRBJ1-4	TGTGCCAGCAGCTTAGGAACAGGGGTAAATGAAAAACTGTTTTTT	CASSLGTGVNEKLFF
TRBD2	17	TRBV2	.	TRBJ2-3	TGTGCCAGCAGTTTAAACCTCGGCGGGGGGAGGTTGGATACGCAGTATTTT	CASSLNLGGGRLDTQYF
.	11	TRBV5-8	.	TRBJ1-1	TGTGCCAGCAGTCGACAGATTGAAGCTTTCTTT	CASSRQIEAFF
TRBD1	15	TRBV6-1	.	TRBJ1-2	TGTGCCAGCATCGCTGCCGGGACAGGCATCTACGGCTACACCTTC	CASIAAGTGIYGYTF
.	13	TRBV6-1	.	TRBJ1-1	TGTGCCAGCAGTCACAGGGAAAACACTGAAGCTTTCTTT	CASSHRENTEAFF
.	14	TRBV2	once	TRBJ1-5	TGTGCCAGCAGTGAACAGGGGTGGAATCAGCCCCAGCATTTT	CASSEQGWNQPQHF
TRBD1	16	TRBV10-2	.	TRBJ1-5	TGCGCCAGCAGTCCGAAGACAGGGTTTAACAATCAGCCCCAGCATTTT	CASSPKTGFNNQPQHF
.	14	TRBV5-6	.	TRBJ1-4	TGTGCCAGCAGCTTGCGCGGGTCTAATGAAAAACTGTTTTTT	CASSLRGSNEKLFF
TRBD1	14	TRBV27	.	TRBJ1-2	TGTGCCAGCAGTCCATACACAGGGGGCTATGGCTACACCTTC	CASSPYTGGYGYTF
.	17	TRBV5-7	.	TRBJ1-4	TGTGCCAGCAGCTTGGGACAAAGGGATACAGCTAATGAAAAACTGTTTTTT	CASSLGQRDTANEKLFF
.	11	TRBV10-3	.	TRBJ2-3	TGTGCCATCAGAGGTGCAGATACGCAGTATTTT	CAIRGADTQYF
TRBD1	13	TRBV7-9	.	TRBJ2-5	TGTGCCAGCGGGGACAGGGTCGGAGAGACCCAGTACTTC	CASGDRVGETQYF
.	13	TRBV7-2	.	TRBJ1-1	TGTGCCAGCAGCACCTCCAGGGGTCCCGAAGCTTTCTTT	CASSTSRGPEAFF
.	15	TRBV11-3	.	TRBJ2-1	TGTGCCAGCAGCTTGACATCCTTCCCTGATAATGAGCAGTTCTTC	CASSLTSFPDNEQFF
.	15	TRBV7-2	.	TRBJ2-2	TGTGCCAGCAGCGCCCCGGGGCTGTACACCGGGGAGCTGTTTTTT	CASSAPGLYTGELFF
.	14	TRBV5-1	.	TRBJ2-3	TGCGCCAGCAGCTTGCTGGGATCTACAGATACGCAGTATTTT	CASSLLGSTDTQYF
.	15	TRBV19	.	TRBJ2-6	TGTGCCAGTAGTATTGGTCTCTCTGGGGCCAACGTCCTGACTTTC	CASSIGLSGANVLTF